These 29 T cell receptor beta chains share one sample of origin, sequenced in a study of blood T cells in healthy people across ages. Sample-barcoded 5' priming and a J-beta primer mix drove a second PCR of 7 to 11 cycles. TCRdb used MiXCR to reprocess the 5' RACE reads, holding one entry per CDR3 protein. Found here are hundreds of thousands of distinct CDR3 sequences, about 62% of them singletons; the top ten hold 25% to 30%. The specimen was blood. These TCRs come from a man aged 30 to 39 in good health.

The V call is TRBV20-1, the J call TRBJ2-4; unclear D gene. The last part of the DNA fits TRBJ2-5 better; the J call may be wrong. The germline V gene encodes CDR1 DFQATT and CDR2 SNEGSKA (reference sequence). The CDR3 totals 13 residues. The CDR3 sequence: CSARALLKETQYF. CDR3 bases: TGCAGTGCTAGAGCACTACTCAAAGAGACCCAGTACTTC.

This chain joins TRBV6-2 or TRBV6-3 and TRBJ2-1; TRBD1 is a possible D gene (7 bases). Trimming removed 5 bases at V and 2 bases at J, with 13 bases between. The CDR3 sequence is 15 residues long. Germline values: CDR1 MNHEY, CDR2 SVGEGT. Here the CDR3 DNA reads TGTGCCAGCAGTCTACAGGGGACTCCCTACAATGAGCAGTTCTTC. The encoded protein is CASSLQGTPYNEQFF.

The chain couples TRBV4-2 to TRBJ2-7, with 8 bases matching TRBD1. The germline CDR1 and CDR2 sequences are LGHNA and YNFKEQ. Germline trimming cut 6 bases from V and 9 bases from J; bases unmatched to any gene: 10. The CDR3 has 13 amino acids. CDR3: CASRRTGIDTQYF. In nucleotides, the CDR3 is TGTGCCAGCAGACGGACAGGGATAGATACGCAGTACTTC.

This rearrangement joins TRBV28 to TRBJ2-7; 10 bases line up with TRBD1. This CDR3 region has 20 residues. V shed 4 bases and J 1 base; nucleotides not matched to a gene: 19. Germline V gives CDR1 MDHEN, CDR2 SYDVKM. The CDR3 sequence is CASSSTVPGQGRYWSYEQYF. In nucleotides, the CDR3 is TGTGCCAGCAGTTCTACGGTCCCGGGACAGGGGAGGTATTGGTCCTACGAGCAGTACTTC.

This chain links TRBV7-2 with TRBJ2-7; TRBD2 is a possible D gene (5 bases). The germline gives CDR1 SGHTA, CDR2 FQGNSA. The CDR3 runs to 15 residues. The V end lost 2 bases, the J end lost 2 bases, and 13 bases lay between the germline ends. CDR3 region: CASSLRPGYAYEQYF. CDR3 DNA: TGTGCCAGCAGCTTAAGGCCGGGGTATGCCTACGAGCAGTACTTC.

The chain uses TRBV2 and TRBJ2-1; 14 bases are a match to TRBD2. CDR1 is SNHLY and CDR2 is FYNNEI in the germline V gene. V lost 6 bases, J lost 9 bases, and 7 bases stayed unmatched. The CDR3 consists of 15 residues. CDR3 protein: CASSGRLAGGSEQFF. In nucleotides, the CDR3 is TGTGCCAGCAGCGGACGACTAGCGGGGGGGAGTGAGCAGTTCTTC.

The chain employs TRBV7-6 and TRBJ2-1; the D gene could be TRBD1 or TRBD2 (5 bases each). From germline, CDR1 is SGHVS and CDR2 FNYEAQ. Trimming shortened V by 4 bases and J by 2 bases, and 12 bases separated the two germline ends. The CDR3 has 15 amino acids. In DNA form, the CDR3 reads TGTGCCAGCAGCTCATACGGGACCACCTACAATGAGCAGTTCTTC. It is translated as CASSSYGTTYNEQFF. The whole variable domain, remainder taken from reference TRBV7-6 and TRBJ2-1, is GAGVSQSPRYKVTKRGQDVALRCDPISGHVSLYWYRQALGQGPEFLTYFNYEAQQDKSGLPNDRFSAERPEGSISTLTIQRTEQRDSAMYRCASSSYGTTYNEQFFGPGTRLTVL.

This chain uses TRBV12-3 or TRBV12-4 with TRBJ2-1; D may be TRBD1 (5 bases). This CDR3 has 16 amino acids. Trimming cost V 4 bases and J 4 bases, with 17 bases left between them. The CDR3 spells CASSSHVWQGYNEQFF. In DNA, the CDR3 is TGTGCCAGCAGTTCGCATGTATGGCAGGGATACAATGAGCAGTTCTTC.

This clonotype was recorded once. This chain joins TRBV9 and TRBJ2-1; 9 bases are a match to TRBD2. Germline loops: CDR1 SGDLS, CDR2 YYNGEE. This CDR3 has 14 amino acids. The V segment lost 1 base and the J segment 7 bases; nucleotides outside the gene matches: 3. CDR3 protein: CASSVSSGVNEQFF. CDR3 in DNA: TGTGCCAGCAGCGTATCTAGCGGGGTAAATGAGCAGTTCTTC.

The V gene is TRBV4-2, the J gene TRBJ2-3; TRBD2 aligns across 9 bases. The CDR3 is 17 residues long. Germline CDR1 LGHNA, CDR2 YNFKEQ. Losses at the gene ends were 0 bases for V and 4 bases for J; bases not matched to a gene: 8. The CDR3 DNA reads TGTGCCAGCAGCCAAGATGCGAGCGGGGGGCCGGCAGATACGCAGTATTTT. It yields the protein CASSQDASGGPADTQYF.

The chain couples TRBV7-9 to TRBJ2-1; 7 bases are shared with TRBD2. The length of the CDR3 is 14 residues. After removal of 4 bases from V and 4 bases from J, the junction contained 4 bases not matched to a gene. Looked up from germline, CDR1 is SEHNR and CDR2 is FQNEAQ (reference sequence). The CDR3, as DNA: TGTGCCAGCAGCTCGGGGGGTAATTACAATGAGCAGTTCTTC. This codes for CASSSGGNYNEQFF.

The chain joins TRBV6-1 to TRBJ2-2, with 7 bases that match TRBD1. Germline assignment: CDR1 MNHNS and CDR2 SASEGT. The CDR3 has 13 amino acids. V lost 9 bases, J lost 4 bases, and 5 bases stayed unmatched. CDR3 sequence (DNA): TGTGCCAGAGGGGACAGATCCACCGGGGAGCTGTTTTTT. This translates into CARGDRSTGELFF.

The rearrangement links TRBV5-1 to TRBJ2-1; 11 bases are a match to TRBD2. The closer fit of TRBJ2-7 to the DNA end suggests the J call may be wrong. CDR3 length: 15 residues. Germline V gene sequence: CDR1 SGHRS, CDR2 YFSETQ. Here the CDR3 DNA reads TGCGCCAGCAGCCCAGAGCTAGCGGGGGGCCACGAGCAGTACTTC. It yields the protein CASSPELAGGHEQYF.

On this clonotype: A read error may produce the germline difference seen at one junction end. The chain has TRBV12-3 or TRBV12-4 and TRBJ2-5, with 10 positions matching TRBD1. The CDR3 has 15 amino acids. In DNA form, the CDR3 reads TGTACCAGCAGCACTCGGGACAGGGGAGGGGAGACCCAGTACTTC. As protein: CTSSTRDRGGETQYF.

The chain employs TRBV5-1 and TRBJ1-2; 7 bases are a match to TRBD1. The CDR3 consists of 14 residues. Looked up from germline, CDR1 is SGHRS and CDR2 is YFSETQ. Trimming removed 4 bases from V and 4 bases from J; junction bases left unmatched: 7. As DNA, the CDR3 is TGCGCCAGCAGCGTCGACAGGGCAGGCTATGGCTACACCTTC. It yields the protein CASSVDRAGYGYTF.

Here the CDR3 DNA reads TGTGCCAGCAGGGGAGCAGGGGATTACGAGCAGTACTTC. Amino acid sequence: CASRGAGDYEQYF. The chain couples TRBV28 to TRBJ2-7; possible D gene TRBD1, 6 bases. V was shortened by 6 bases and J by 4 bases, with 13 bases between the two germline ends. The CDR3 covers 13 residues. Looked up from germline, CDR1 is MDHEN and CDR2 is SYDVKM.

The J gene is TRBJ1-2, the V gene TRBV5-1; 8 bases fit TRBD1. V dropped 3 bases and J dropped 4; count of bases not matched to a gene: 2. This CDR3 has 13 residues. The germline CDR1 and CDR2 sequences are SGHRS and YFSETQ. The CDR3 DNA reads as TGCGCCAGCAGCTCGGGACAGGTCTATGGCTACACCTTC. Translation: CASSSGQVYGYTF.

V gene TRBV21-1 combines with J gene TRBJ2-7. TRBV21-1 is designated a pseudogene. The CDR3 spans 14 residues. The CDR3 is CASSKRTHSYEQYF. Here the CDR3 DNA reads TGTGCCAGCAGCAAAAGAACTCATTCCTACGAGCAGTACTTC.

This chain connects TRBV5-5 to TRBJ2-3; D possibly corresponds to TRBD2 (5 bases). Germline CDR1 and CDR2: SGHKS and YYEKEE (reference sequence). The CDR3 has 12 amino acids. Between the trimmed V and J ends, which lost 0 bases and 8 bases, there was a span of 7 bases. DNA for the CDR3: TGTGCCAGCAGCTTGGCGGCGGGTACGCAGTATTTT. Translation: CASSLAAGTQYF.

This rearrangement joins TRBV20-1 to TRBJ1-2, with no clear D. Germline loops: CDR1 DFQATT, CDR2 SNEGSKA (reference sequence). V was shortened by 5 bases and J by 4 bases, with 11 bases between the two germline ends. The CDR3 sequence is 12 residues long. Here the CDR3 DNA reads TGCAGTGCTCTCTGGCAGTCCTATGGCTACACCTTC. Its translation: CSALWQSYGYTF.

This sequence joins TRBV4-3 and TRBJ2-1; 11 bases fit TRBD2. Per the germline V gene, CDR1 is LGHNA and CDR2 is YSLEER. This CDR3 region has 16 residues. With 3 bases clipped from V and 4 bases from J, the junction kept 5 bases outside the gene matches. CDR3 loop: CASSHLAGGGYNEQFF. The CDR3 DNA reads as TGCGCCAGCAGCCACCTAGCGGGGGGCGGTTACAATGAGCAGTTCTTC.

This clonotype was counted ten times or more. V and J are TRBV4-2 and TRBJ2-5; 11 nucleotides match TRBD2. The germline V gene encodes CDR1 LGHNA and CDR2 YNFKEQ. Trimming removed 0 bases from V and 3 bases from J; junction bases left unmatched: 15. The CDR3 sequence is 20 residues long. The CDR3 sequence: CASSQDRVQTSGEIKETQYF. The CDR3 DNA reads TGTGCCAGCAGCCAAGATCGGGTCCAGACTAGCGGGGAAATTAAAGAGACCCAGTACTTC.

The chain combines TRBV28 with TRBJ2-5; D ambiguous. Per germline, CDR1 MDHEN and CDR2 SYDVKM. Between the trimmed V and J ends, which lost 6 bases and 5 bases, there was a span of 19 bases. The CDR3 runs 15 residues. DNA for the CDR3: TGTGCCAGCAGCCGCCCCCTAGGTCCCGGCGAGACCCAGTACTTC. Translation: CASSRPLGPGETQYF.

The chain links TRBV28 to TRBJ2-4; 11 positions agree with TRBD2. The CDR3 has 16 residues. Germline V lookup: CDR1 MDHEN, CDR2 SYDVKM. With 4 bases clipped from V and 13 bases from J, the junction kept 15 bases outside the gene matches. This CDR3 reads CASSSSLAGGPEEQYF. The CDR3, as DNA: TGTGCCAGCAGTTCCTCCTTAGCGGGGGGGCCGGAAGAGCAGTACTTC.

The chain is built from TRBV7-9 and TRBJ2-5; D gene uncertain. Trimming cost V 5 bases and J 9 bases, with 13 bases left between them. Germline V CDR1 and CDR2: SEHNR, FQNEAQ (reference sequence). This CDR3 contains 12 residues. CDR3 sequence (DNA): TGTGCCAGCAGCCCACATTCCTTGCCCCAGTACTTC. This translates into CASSPHSLPQYF.

This clonotype was observed a few times. V gene TRBV7-9 combines with J gene TRBJ2-7, with D perhaps TRBD2 (6 bases). Looked up from germline, CDR1 is SEHNR and CDR2 is FQNEAQ (reference sequence). V was trimmed by 8 bases and J by 3 bases, leaving 17 bases between them. The CDR3 runs to 14 residues. CDR3 region: CASRGGDLYYEQYF. The CDR3, as DNA: TGTGCCAGCCGTGGAGGGGACCTTTACTACGAGCAGTACTTC. Full variable domain (remainder filled in from reference TRBV7-9 and TRBJ2-7): DTGVSQNPRHKITKRGQNVTFRCDPISEHNRLYWYRQTLGQGPEFLTYFQNEAQLEKSRLLSDRFSAERPKGSFSTLEIQRTEQGDSAMYLCASRGGDLYYEQYFGPGTRLTVT.

The chain links TRBV6-2 or TRBV6-3 to TRBJ2-2; 8 bases agree with TRBD1. The V and J ends lost 5 bases and 5 bases, in that order; junction bases with no gene match: 7. Germline V CDR1 and CDR2: MNHEY, SVGEGT. The CDR3 contains 15 residues. The CDR3 loop is CASSTTGDSTGELFF. CDR3 in DNA: TGTGCCAGCAGTACGACAGGGGATAGTACCGGGGAGCTGTTTTTT.

The V gene is TRBV6-5, the J gene TRBJ2-1, with D unresolved. With 0 bases removed from V and 0 bases from J, the gap between germline ends came to 9 bases. Looked up from germline, CDR1 is MNHEY and CDR2 is SVGAGI. The CDR3 loop spans 16 amino acids. The CDR3 reads CASSYSGSSSYNEQFF. CDR3 DNA: TGTGCCAGCAGTTACTCAGGCTCCAGCTCCTACAATGAGCAGTTCTTC.

This clonotype has just one count. The rearrangement joins TRBV5-1 to TRBJ1-4; 10 nucleotides agree with TRBD1. The junction had 2 bases not matched to a gene; V was cut back by 4 bases and J by 5 bases. CDR3 length: 14 residues. The germline gives CDR1 SGHRS, CDR2 YFSETQ. The CDR3 DNA reads as TGCGCCAGCAGCCGGACAGGGGGGAATGAAAAACTGTTTTTT. Its protein is CASSRTGGNEKLFF. Filled out from reference TRBV5-1 and TRBJ1-4, the complete variable domain reads KAGVTQTPRYLIKTRGQQVTLSCSPISGHRSVSWYQQTPGQGLQFLFEYFSETQRNKGNFPGRFSGRQFSNSRSEMNVSTLELGDSALYLCASSRTGGNEKLFFGSGTQLSVL.